The 22 T cell receptor beta chains presented below share a single source sample, sequenced in a study of T-cell reconstitution after alpha-beta-depleted transplantation in children. The library targeted TCRbeta and was prepared with unique molecular identifiers. TCRdb redid the calling of the PCR reads with MiXCR, one entry per CDR3 protein. The sample shows fewer than 550,000 distinct CDR3 sequences, roughly 16% of them seen only once. The sequences come from PBMCs, mostly from graft donor cells, collected 360 days after TCRalphabeta/CD19-depleted stem cell transplant. The receptors derive from a boy in the first two years of life who had a stem cell transplant for Wiskott-Aldrich syndrome, so the T cells may come from the graft donor.

This chain uses TRBV12-3 or TRBV12-4 with TRBJ2-5, with 9 bases matching TRBD1. The CDR3 has 14 amino acids. With 4 bases clipped from V and 3 bases from J, the junction kept 3 bases outside the gene matches. The chain's CDR3 is CASSSDRGKETQYF. DNA for the CDR3: TGTGCCAGCAGTTCCGACAGGGGGAAAGAGACCCAGTACTTC.

The CDR3 protein is CASSYPSLGGLTGELFF. The DNA of the CDR3 is TGTGCCAGCAGTTACCCCTCATTGGGTGGACTCACCGGGGAGCTGTTTTTT. V gene TRBV6-2 or TRBV6-3 combines with J gene TRBJ2-2, with D possibly being TRBD2 (5 bases). The V end was cut by 2 bases, the J end by 4 bases, with 17 bases between. The germline CDR1 and CDR2 sequences are MNHEY and SVGEGT. The CDR3 loop spans 17 amino acids.

The chain combines TRBV29-1 with TRBJ2-1; TRBD1 aligns across 7 bases. V lost 3 bases, J lost 7 bases, and 12 bases stayed unmatched. This CDR3 is built from 15 residues. CDR1 and CDR2 (germline): SQVTM, ANQGSEA. The CDR3: CSVDTEKGARNEQFF. CDR3 DNA: TGCAGCGTTGATACGGAGAAGGGGGCGAGGAATGAGCAGTTCTTC.

The chain links TRBV7-9 to TRBJ1-1; perhaps TRBD1 as D (6 bases). V was cut by 5 bases and J by 1 base, with 8 bases left in between. The length of the CDR3 is 13 residues. Germline lookup yields CDR1 SEHNR and CDR2 FQNEAQ (reference sequence). Written as DNA, the CDR3 is TGTGCCAGCAGCCGGGACAAGAACACTGAAGCTTTCTTT. Its translation is CASSRDKNTEAFF.

This clonotype was observed a handful of times. J is TRBJ1-1 and V is TRBV5-1; D remains unclear. The CDR3 extends over 15 amino acids. CDR1 is SGHRS, CDR2 YFSETQ, per germline. V lost 0 bases and J 2 bases, leaving 11 bases between the germline ends. The CDR3 spells CASSLDGISNTEAFF. The CDR3 DNA reads TGCGCCAGCAGCTTGGATGGTATTTCCAACACTGAAGCTTTCTTT. The full variable domain, in which reference TRBV5-1 and TRBJ1-1 provide the parts outside the CDR3, is KAGVTQTPRYLIKTRGQQVTLSCSPISGHRSVSWYQQTPGQGLQFLFEYFSETQRNKGNFPGRFSGRQFSNSRSEMNVSTLELGDSALYLCASSLDGISNTEAFFGQGTRLTVV.

The V call is TRBV5-5, the J call TRBJ2-3; 7 bases align to TRBD2. Looked up from germline, CDR1 is SGHKS and CDR2 is YYEKEE (reference sequence). CDR3 length equals 16 residues. After removal of 5 bases from V and 4 bases from J, the junction contained 13 bases not matched to a gene. The CDR3 region has the DNA TGTGCCAGCAGGCGTCTAGCGGCTAGCGGTCCAGATACGCAGTATTTT. It is translated as CASRRLAASGPDTQYF.

This clonotype was picked up a small number of times. The chain couples TRBV7-9 to TRBJ2-7; 9 bases match TRBD2. V shed 3 bases, J shed 6 bases, and the junction held 6 bases outside the gene matches. Germline CDR1 is SEHNR and CDR2 is FQNEAQ (reference sequence). CDR3 length: 14 amino acids. The CDR3 protein is CASSFWTSAGEQYF. The CDR3 nucleotides read TGTGCCAGCAGCTTTTGGACTAGCGCGGGCGAGCAGTACTTC.

The gene calls are TRBV4-3 and TRBJ2-7; TRBD1 matches at 8 bases. The CDR3 loop spans 17 amino acids. Germline CDR1 and CDR2: LGHNA and YSLEER. The junction had 13 bases not matched to a gene; V was cut back by 4 bases and J by 2 bases. The CDR3 nucleotides are TGCGCCAGCAGCCCTCCGGACAGGACAGGGCAACCCTACGAGCAGTACTTC. Encoded protein: CASSPPDRTGQPYEQYF.

V and J are TRBV11-2 and TRBJ2-1, with 15 bases identical to TRBD2. The CDR3 extends over 18 amino acids. The V gene end was trimmed by 2 bases and the J gene end by 8 bases; junction bases not matched to a gene: 10. Looked up from germline, CDR1 is SGHAT and CDR2 is FQNNGV. The CDR3 nucleotides are TGTGCCAGCAGCTTAAGGACTAGCGGGGGGGCGGTAGTGTATGAGCAGTTCTTC. Translating it yields CASSLRTSGGAVVYEQFF.

This clonotype was counted a few times. The chain links TRBV5-1 to TRBJ2-5; 7 bases match TRBD1. This CDR3 is 15 amino acids long. The J segment lost 3 bases and the V segment lost 0 bases, leaving 5 bases of the junction unmatched. Looked up from germline, CDR1 is SGHRS and CDR2 is YFSETQ. For the CDR3, the DNA is TGCGCCAGCAGCTTGGGGGCGACAGGGAAAGAGACCCAGTACTTC. Translated: CASSLGATGKETQYF. Full variable domain (missing parts from reference TRBV5-1 and TRBJ2-5): KAGVTQTPRYLIKTRGQQVTLSCSPISGHRSVSWYQQTPGQGLQFLFEYFSETQRNKGNFPGRFSGRQFSNSRSEMNVSTLELGDSALYLCASSLGATGKETQYFGPGTRLLVL.

The chain combines TRBV11-2 with TRBJ2-1, with a possible D match to TRBD2 (6 bases). The V end was cut by 5 bases, the J end by 10 bases, with 15 bases between. The germline CDR1 and CDR2 sequences are SGHAT and FQNNGV. This CDR3 region has 13 residues. CDR3 bases: TGTGCCAGCAGCCCCCGGAGGGCCCTCGAGCAGTTCTTC. This encodes CASSPRRALEQFF.

There are a few counts of this clonotype. This rearrangement joins TRBV5-1 to TRBJ2-3; D is perhaps TRBD1 or TRBD2 (5 bases each). Germline assignment: CDR1 SGHRS and CDR2 YFSETQ. V shed 2 bases and J shed 3 bases, with 25 bases lying between them. The CDR3 is 19 amino acids. CDR3 protein: CASSFGAGALVSLTDTQYF. The CDR3 DNA sequence: TGCGCCAGCAGCTTTGGGGCCGGGGCTCTCGTGTCACTGACAGATACGCAGTATTTT.

The chain has TRBV5-1 and TRBJ1-1; 9 nucleotides line up with TRBD1. V was clipped by 4 bases and J by 5 bases; unmatched bases: 9. The CDR3 extends over 15 amino acids. The V gene's germline CDR1 is SGHRS and CDR2 YFSETQ. The CDR3 coding sequence is TGCGCCAGCAGCCCGGGGGACAGGGCGAGGACTGAAGCTTTCTTT. Encoded protein: CASSPGDRARTEAFF. The variable domain in full, with the rest retrieved from reference TRBV5-1 and TRBJ1-1, is KAGVTQTPRYLIKTRGQQVTLSCSPISGHRSVSWYQQTPGQGLQFLFEYFSETQRNKGNFPGRFSGRQFSNSRSEMNVSTLELGDSALYLCASSPGDRARTEAFFGQGTRLTVV.

The chain is built from TRBV24-1 and TRBJ2-1, with TRBD1 identical over 7 bases. CDR1 KGHDR and CDR2 SFDVKD come from the germline V gene. The CDR3 consists of 17 residues. Trimming cost V 1 base and J 1 base; bases outside gene matches: 6. CDR3 in amino acids: CATSDFRDSESYNEQFF. The CDR3 DNA sequence: TGTGCCACCAGTGATTTTCGGGACAGTGAATCCTACAATGAGCAGTTCTTC.

The chain recombines TRBV24-1 with TRBJ2-2; TRBD1 might be the D (6 bases). V dropped 3 bases and J dropped 3 bases, with 7 bases sitting between them. CDR3 size: 14 residues. Germline V gene data show CDR1 as KGHDR and CDR2 as SFDVKD. Here the CDR3 reads CATSDTGYTGELFF. The CDR3, as DNA: TGTGCCACCAGTGATACAGGGTACACCGGGGAGCTGTTTTTT.

This clonotype was seen more than once but under ten times. The chain links TRBV5-1 to TRBJ2-1, with TRBD2 matching 8 bases. The germline gives CDR1 SGHRS, CDR2 YFSETQ. The CDR3 extends over 17 amino acids. J lost 0 bases, V lost 6 bases, and 11 bases had no gene match. The CDR3 loop is CASNPLRGGSSYNEQFF. The DNA of the CDR3 is TGCGCCAGCAACCCGCTTCGCGGGGGGTCCTCCTACAATGAGCAGTTCTTC.

This clonotype has ten or more counts. V gene TRBV6-5 combines with J gene TRBJ2-6; D is ambiguous. Trimming stripped 2 bases from V and 0 bases from J, with 8 bases between. Germline V gene data show CDR1 as MNHEY and CDR2 as SVGAGI. The CDR3 sequence is 16 residues long. The CDR3 spells CASSYLRASGANVLTF. The CDR3 coding sequence is TGTGCCAGCAGTTACCTTCGCGCCTCTGGGGCCAACGTCCTGACTTTC.

This chain connects TRBV2 to TRBJ1-1; the D gene is possibly TRBD1 (5 bases). The V end lost 3 bases, the J end lost 3 bases, and 17 bases lay between the germline ends. CDR1 SNHLY and CDR2 FYNNEI come from the germline V gene. The CDR3 runs to 16 residues. CDR3 protein: CASSEGTRFKDTEAFF. The CDR3 DNA reads TGTGCCAGCAGTGAGGGGACGAGGTTTAAGGACACTGAAGCTTTCTTT.

The CDR3 coding sequence is TGTGCCAGCAGCTTACGGGGCTACGAGACAGATACGCAGTATTTT. As protein: CASSLRGYETDTQYF. The rearrangement links TRBV7-9 to TRBJ2-3; D may be TRBD1 or TRBD2 (5 bases each). V lost 2 bases and J 3 bases, leaving 12 bases between the germline ends. The CDR3 is made up of 15 amino acids. Germline V lookup: CDR1 SEHNR, CDR2 FQNEAQ (reference sequence).

This clonotype was counted a few times. The genes are TRBV28 and TRBJ2-7, with 14 bases matching TRBD2. Looked up from germline, CDR1 is MDHEN and CDR2 is SYDVKM. This CDR3 has 18 amino acids. V lost 6 bases and J lost 2; bases outside the gene matches: 12. The CDR3 is CASSPGGTSGRKTYEQYF. Here the CDR3 DNA reads TGTGCCAGCAGCCCAGGGGGGACTAGCGGGAGAAAAACCTACGAGCAGTACTTC.

This clonotype was observed a few times. The rearrangement uses TRBV28 and TRBJ2-7, with D uncertain. Per the germline V gene, CDR1 is MDHEN and CDR2 is SYDVKM. The CDR3 has 12 amino acids. V lost 6 bases to trimming and J lost 5 bases, with 11 bases between them. CDR3 sequence (DNA): TGTGCCAGCAGCTCGGACGAAGACGAGCAGTACTTC. Its translation is CASSSDEDEQYF.

The CDR3 protein is CATTGTFLYEQYF. The CDR3 nucleotides are TGTGCCACAACCGGGACCTTCCTCTACGAGCAGTACTTC. This chain connects TRBV5-8 to TRBJ2-7; D tentatively fits TRBD1 or TRBD2 (5 bases each). The CDR3 spans 13 residues. The germline V and J ends were trimmed by 9 bases and 3 bases, with 16 bases remaining between them. Germline values: CDR1 SGHTS, CDR2 YDEGEE.